This TCR beta chain was retrieved from a study of T cells after yellow fever vaccination. Study details: Where fractions had low cell numbers, libraries were prepared from them with the SMART-Seq v4 Ultra Low Input RNA kit.

Making TCR cDNA involved 5'RACE template switching, which added UMIs and a universal primer site. One entry per CDR3 protein results from TCRdb running MiXCR on the 5' RACE reads. The repertoire holds about 400,000 distinct CDR3 sequences, more than 5.5% seen once, with approximately 16% in the top ten. This clonotype was seen only a few times. The CDR3 is 14 residues long. Germline CDR1 LNHDA, CDR2 SQIVND (reference sequence). The ends were cut back, 7 bases at V and 2 bases at J, with 14 bases in the middle. The J gene is TRBJ2-5, the V gene TRBV19; weak D call: TRBD2 (6 bases). Sequenced material: PBMCs, taken 5 days after the yellow fever booster vaccination. The source of this sequence is a man under 40 who received the YFV17D yellow fever vaccine. The DNA for the CDR3 is TGTGCCAGTAATAACGGACTAAGTCAAGAGACCCAGTACTTC. Protein sequence: CASNNGLSQETQYF.